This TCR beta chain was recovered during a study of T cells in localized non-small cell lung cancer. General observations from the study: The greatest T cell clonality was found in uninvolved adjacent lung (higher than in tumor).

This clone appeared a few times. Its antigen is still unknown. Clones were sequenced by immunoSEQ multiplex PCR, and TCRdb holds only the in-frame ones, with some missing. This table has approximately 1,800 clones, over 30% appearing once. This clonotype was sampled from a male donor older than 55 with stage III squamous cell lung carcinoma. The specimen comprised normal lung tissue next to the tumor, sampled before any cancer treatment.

CDR3 residues: CAWSLGGGNQPQHF. DNA of the CDR3: TGTGCCTGGAGCTTGGGCGGCGGCAATCAGCCCCAGCATTTT. V is TRBV30 and J is TRBJ1-5; D is undetermined. Germline CDR1 reads GTSNPN; CDR2 reads SVGIG (reference sequence). The CDR3 is 14 residues long. Trimming removed 3 bases from V and 2 bases from J, with 11 bases in between.